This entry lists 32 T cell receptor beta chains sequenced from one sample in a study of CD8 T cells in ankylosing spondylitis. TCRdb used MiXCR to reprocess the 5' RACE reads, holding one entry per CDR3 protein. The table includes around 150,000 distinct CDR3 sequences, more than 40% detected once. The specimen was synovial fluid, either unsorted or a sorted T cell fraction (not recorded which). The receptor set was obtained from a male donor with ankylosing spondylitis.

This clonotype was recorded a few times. The CDR3 DNA reads TGTGCCAGCAGCCTTACCCTGGAAGGTCAAGAGACCCAGTACTTC. This translates into CASSLTLEGQETQYF. The chain uses TRBV7-9 and TRBJ2-5, with D uncertain. CDR1 SEHNR and CDR2 FQNEAQ come from the germline V gene (reference sequence). The CDR3 is 15 residues long. Trimming left V 5 bases short and J 2 bases short, with 15 bases between.

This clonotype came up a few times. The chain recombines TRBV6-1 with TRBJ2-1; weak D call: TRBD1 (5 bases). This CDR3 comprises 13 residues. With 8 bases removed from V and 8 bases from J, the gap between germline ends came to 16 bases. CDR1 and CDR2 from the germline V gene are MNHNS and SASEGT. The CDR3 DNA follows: TGTGCCAGCGCGGACCCGACAGTGGATGAGCAGTTCTTC. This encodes CASADPTVDEQFF.

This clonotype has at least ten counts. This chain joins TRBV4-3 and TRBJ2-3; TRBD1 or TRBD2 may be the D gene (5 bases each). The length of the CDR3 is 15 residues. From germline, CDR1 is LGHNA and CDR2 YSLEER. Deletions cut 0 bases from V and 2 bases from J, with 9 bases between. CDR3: CASSQEGRNTDTQYF. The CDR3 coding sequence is TGCGCCAGCAGCCAAGAGGGACGAAACACAGATACGCAGTATTTT.

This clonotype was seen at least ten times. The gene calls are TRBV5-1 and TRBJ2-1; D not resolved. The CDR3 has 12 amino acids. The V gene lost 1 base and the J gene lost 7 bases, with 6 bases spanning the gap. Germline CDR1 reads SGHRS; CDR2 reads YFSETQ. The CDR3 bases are TGCGCCAGCAGCTTGATGGGTAATGAGCAGTTCTTC. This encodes CASSLMGNEQFF.

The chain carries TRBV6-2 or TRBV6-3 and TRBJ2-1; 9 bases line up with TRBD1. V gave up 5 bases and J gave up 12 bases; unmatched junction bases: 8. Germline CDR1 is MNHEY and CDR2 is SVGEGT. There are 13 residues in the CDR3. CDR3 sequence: CASSIGTGNLQFF. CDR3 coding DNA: TGTGCCAGCAGTATAGGGACAGGGAATTTGCAGTTCTTC.

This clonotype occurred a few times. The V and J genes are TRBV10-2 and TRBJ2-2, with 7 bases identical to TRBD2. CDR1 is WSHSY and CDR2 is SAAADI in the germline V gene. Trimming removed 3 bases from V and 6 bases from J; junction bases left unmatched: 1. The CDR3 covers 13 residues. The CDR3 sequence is CASSDGLAGELFF. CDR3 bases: TGCGCCAGCAGTGATGGACTAGCCGGGGAGCTGTTTTTT.

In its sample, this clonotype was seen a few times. The CDR3 here is CASSEMGGAYGYTF. CDR3 in DNA: TGTGCCAGCAGTGAGATGGGGGGCGCGTATGGCTACACCTTC. The J gene is TRBJ1-2, the V gene TRBV6-1; D is perhaps TRBD1 (6 bases). This CDR3 spans 14 amino acids. Germline lookup yields CDR1 MNHNS and CDR2 SASEGT. The ends were cut back, 3 bases at V and 5 bases at J, with 13 bases in the middle.

This CDR3 reads CSGQSTGNTGELFF. The CDR3 coding sequence is TGCAGCGGACAATCCACAGGGAACACCGGGGAGCTGTTTTTT. The rearrangement joins TRBV29-1 to TRBJ2-2; D may be TRBD1 (5 bases). The CDR3 covers 14 residues. The germline gives CDR1 SQVTM, CDR2 ANQGSEA. Trimming took off 7 bases at V and 1 base at J, with 13 bases between the two ends.

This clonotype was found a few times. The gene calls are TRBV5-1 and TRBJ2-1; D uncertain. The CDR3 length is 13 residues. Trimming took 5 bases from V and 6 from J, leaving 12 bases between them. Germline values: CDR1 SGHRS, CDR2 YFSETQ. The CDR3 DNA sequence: TGCGCCAGCAGGGACCCAACTGCCAATGAGCAGTTCTTC. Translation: CASRDPTANEQFF.

The CDR3 protein is CASRRTGSNQPQHF. The CDR3 coding sequence is TGTGCCAGCAGGAGGACAGGGAGCAATCAGCCCCAGCATTTT. The V call is TRBV12-3 or TRBV12-4, the J call TRBJ1-5; 8 nucleotides agree with TRBD1. CDR3 size: 14 residues. V was clipped by 6 bases and J by 1 base; unmatched bases: 2.

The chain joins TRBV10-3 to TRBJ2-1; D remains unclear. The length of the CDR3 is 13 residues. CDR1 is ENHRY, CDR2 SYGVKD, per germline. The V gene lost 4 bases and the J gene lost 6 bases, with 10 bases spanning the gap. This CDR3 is CAISARRSNEQFF. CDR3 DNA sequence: TGTGCCATCAGTGCGAGACGCAGCAATGAGCAGTTCTTC.

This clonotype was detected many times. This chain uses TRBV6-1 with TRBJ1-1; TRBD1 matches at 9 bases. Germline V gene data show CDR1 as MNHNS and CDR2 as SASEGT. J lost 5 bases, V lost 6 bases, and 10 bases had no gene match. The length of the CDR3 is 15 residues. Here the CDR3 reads CASRAPGTGLTEAFF. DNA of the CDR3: TGTGCCAGCAGGGCCCCCGGGACAGGGCTAACTGAAGCTTTCTTT.

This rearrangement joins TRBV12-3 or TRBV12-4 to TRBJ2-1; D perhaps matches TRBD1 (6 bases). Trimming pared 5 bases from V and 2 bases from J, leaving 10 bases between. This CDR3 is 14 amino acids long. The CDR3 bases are TGTGCCAGCAGTCGATGGGACACCTACAATGAGCAGTTCTTC. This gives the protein CASSRWDTYNEQFF.

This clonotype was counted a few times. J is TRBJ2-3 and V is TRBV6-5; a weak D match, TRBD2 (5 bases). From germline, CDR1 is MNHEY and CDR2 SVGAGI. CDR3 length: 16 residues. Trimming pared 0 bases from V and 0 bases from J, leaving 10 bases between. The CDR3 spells CASSYSIGGSTDTQYF. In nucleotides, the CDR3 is TGTGCCAGCAGTTACTCGATAGGAGGAAGCACAGATACGCAGTATTTT.

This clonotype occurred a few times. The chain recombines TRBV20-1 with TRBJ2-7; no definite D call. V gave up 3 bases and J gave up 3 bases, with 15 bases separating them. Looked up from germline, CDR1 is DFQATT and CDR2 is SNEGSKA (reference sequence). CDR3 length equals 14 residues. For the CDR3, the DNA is TGCAGTGCTAGTGGTCGGCAGGCCAACTACGAGCAGTACTTC. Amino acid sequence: CSASGRQANYEQYF.

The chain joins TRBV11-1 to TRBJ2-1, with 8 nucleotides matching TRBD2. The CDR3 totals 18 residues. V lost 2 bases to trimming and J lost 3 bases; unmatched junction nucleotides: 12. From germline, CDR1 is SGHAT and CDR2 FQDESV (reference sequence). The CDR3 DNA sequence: TGTGCCAGCAGCTTACTCTGGGGTAGCGGGAAGATCTACAATGAGCAGTTCTTC. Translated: CASSLLWGSGKIYNEQFF.

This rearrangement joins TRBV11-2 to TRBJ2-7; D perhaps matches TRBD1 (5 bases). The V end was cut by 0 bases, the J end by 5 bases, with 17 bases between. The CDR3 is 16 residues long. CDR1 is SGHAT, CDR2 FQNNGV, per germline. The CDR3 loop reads CASSLEGWGPQDEQYF. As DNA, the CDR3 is TGTGCCAGCAGCTTAGAGGGATGGGGCCCTCAGGACGAGCAGTACTTC. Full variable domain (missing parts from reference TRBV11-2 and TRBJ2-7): EAGVAQSPRYKIIEKRQSVAFWCNPISGHATLYWYQQILGQGPKLLIQFQNNGVVDDSQLPKDRFSAERLKGVDSTLKIQPAKLEDSAVYLCASSLEGWGPQDEQYFGPGTRLTVT.

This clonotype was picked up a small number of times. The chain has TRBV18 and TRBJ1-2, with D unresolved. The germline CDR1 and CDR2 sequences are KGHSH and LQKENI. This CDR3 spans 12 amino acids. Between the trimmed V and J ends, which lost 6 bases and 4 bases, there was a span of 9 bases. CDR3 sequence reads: CASSSRLYGYTF. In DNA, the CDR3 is TGTGCCAGCTCGAGTCGGCTCTATGGCTACACCTTC.

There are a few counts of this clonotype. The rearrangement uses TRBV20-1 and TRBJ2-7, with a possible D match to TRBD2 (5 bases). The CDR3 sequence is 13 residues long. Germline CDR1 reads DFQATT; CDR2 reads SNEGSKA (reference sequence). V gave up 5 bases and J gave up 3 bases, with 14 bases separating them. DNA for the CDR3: TGCAGTGCTTCAAACGGGGTGAACTACGAGCAGTACTTC. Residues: CSASNGVNYEQYF.

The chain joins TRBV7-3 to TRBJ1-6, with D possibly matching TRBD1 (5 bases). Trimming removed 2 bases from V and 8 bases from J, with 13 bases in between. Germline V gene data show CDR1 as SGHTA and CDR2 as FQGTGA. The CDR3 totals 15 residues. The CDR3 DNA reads TGTGCCAGCAGCTTAGACGGAGAGGGACATTCACCCCTCCACTTT. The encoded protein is CASSLDGEGHSPLHF.

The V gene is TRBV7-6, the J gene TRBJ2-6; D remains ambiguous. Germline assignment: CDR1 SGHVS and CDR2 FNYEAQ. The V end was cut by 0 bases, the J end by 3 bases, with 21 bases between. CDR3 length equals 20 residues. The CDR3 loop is CASSLAYPAASPNGANVLTF. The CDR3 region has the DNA TGTGCCAGCAGCTTAGCGTACCCGGCTGCATCCCCCAATGGGGCCAACGTCCTGACTTTC.

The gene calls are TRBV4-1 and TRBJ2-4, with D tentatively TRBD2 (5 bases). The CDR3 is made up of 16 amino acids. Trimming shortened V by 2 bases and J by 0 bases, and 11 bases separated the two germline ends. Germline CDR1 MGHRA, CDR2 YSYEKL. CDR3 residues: CASSQPPGVAKNIQYF. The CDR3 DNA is TGCGCCAGCAGCCAACCACCCGGGGTAGCCAAAAACATTCAGTACTTC.

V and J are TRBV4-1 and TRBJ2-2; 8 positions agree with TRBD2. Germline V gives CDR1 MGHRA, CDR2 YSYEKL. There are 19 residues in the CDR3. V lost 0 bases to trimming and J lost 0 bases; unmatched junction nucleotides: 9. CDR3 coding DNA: TGCGCCAGCAGCCAAGATGATGTAGCGGGGCCTCCGAACACCGGGGAGCTGTTTTTT. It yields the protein CASSQDDVAGPPNTGELFF.

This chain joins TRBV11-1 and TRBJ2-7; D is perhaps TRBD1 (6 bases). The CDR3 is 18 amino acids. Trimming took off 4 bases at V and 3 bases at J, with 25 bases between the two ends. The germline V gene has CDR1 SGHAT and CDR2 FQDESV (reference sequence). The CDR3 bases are TGTGCCAGCAGCTCCAACTTTGACAGGAGCCCCTGGGACTACGAGCAGTACTTC. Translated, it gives CASSSNFDRSPWDYEQYF.

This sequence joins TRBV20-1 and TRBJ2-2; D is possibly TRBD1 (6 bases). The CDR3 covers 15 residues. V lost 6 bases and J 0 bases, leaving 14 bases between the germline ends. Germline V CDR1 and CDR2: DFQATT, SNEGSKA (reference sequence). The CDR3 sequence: CSATRQETNTGELFF. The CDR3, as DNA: TGCAGTGCGACCAGACAGGAGACGAACACCGGGGAGCTGTTTTTT.

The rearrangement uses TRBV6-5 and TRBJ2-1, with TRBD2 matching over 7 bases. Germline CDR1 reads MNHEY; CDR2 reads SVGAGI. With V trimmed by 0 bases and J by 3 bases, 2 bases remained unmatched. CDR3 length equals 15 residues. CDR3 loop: CASSYSRDYYNEQFF. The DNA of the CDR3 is TGTGCCAGCAGTTACTCCCGGGACTACTACAATGAGCAGTTCTTC.

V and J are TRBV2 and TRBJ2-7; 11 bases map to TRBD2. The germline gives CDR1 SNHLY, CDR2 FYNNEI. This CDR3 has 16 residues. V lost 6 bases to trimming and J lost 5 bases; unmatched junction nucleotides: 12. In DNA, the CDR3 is TGTGCCAGCAGGATACATCGACTAGCGGGGCGGGACGAGCAGTACTTC. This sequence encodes CASRIHRLAGRDEQYF.

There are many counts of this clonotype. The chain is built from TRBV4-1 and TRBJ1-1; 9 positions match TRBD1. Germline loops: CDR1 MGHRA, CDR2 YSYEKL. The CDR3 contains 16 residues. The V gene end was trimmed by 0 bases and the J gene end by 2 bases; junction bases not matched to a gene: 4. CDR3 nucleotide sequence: TGCGCCAGCAGCCAAGAAGCGGGACAGGGTAACACTGAAGCTTTCTTT. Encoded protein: CASSQEAGQGNTEAFF.

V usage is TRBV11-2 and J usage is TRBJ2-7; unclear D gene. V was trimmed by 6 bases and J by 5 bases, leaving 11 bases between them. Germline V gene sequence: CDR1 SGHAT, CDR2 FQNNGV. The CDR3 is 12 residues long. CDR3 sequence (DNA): TGTGCCAGCAGTACAGACCGCGACGAGCAGTACTTC. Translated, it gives CASSTDRDEQYF.

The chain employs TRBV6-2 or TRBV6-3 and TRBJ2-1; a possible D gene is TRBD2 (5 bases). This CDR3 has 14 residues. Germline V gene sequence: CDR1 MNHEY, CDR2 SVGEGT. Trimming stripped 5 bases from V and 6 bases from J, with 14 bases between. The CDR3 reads CASSGSVEGNEQFF. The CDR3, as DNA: TGTGCCAGCAGTGGTTCGGTAGAGGGCAATGAGCAGTTCTTC.

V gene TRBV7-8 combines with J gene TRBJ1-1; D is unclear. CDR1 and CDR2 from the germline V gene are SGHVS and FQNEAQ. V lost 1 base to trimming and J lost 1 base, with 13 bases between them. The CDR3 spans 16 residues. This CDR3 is CASSLGAEWRNTEAFF. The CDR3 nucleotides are TGTGCCAGCAGCTTAGGAGCTGAGTGGAGGAACACTGAAGCTTTCTTT. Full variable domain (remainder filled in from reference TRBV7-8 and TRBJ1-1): GAGVSQSPRYKVAKRGQDVALRCDPISGHVSLFWYQQALGQGPEFLTYFQNEAQLDKSGLPSDRFFAERPEGSVSTLKIQRTQQEDSAVYLCASSLGAEWRNTEAFFGQGTRLTVV.

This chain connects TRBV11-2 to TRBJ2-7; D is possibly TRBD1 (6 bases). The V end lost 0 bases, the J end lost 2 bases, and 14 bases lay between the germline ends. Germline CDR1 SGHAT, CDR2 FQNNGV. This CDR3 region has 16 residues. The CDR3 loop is CASSLDPDRPTYEQYF. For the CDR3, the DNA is TGTGCCAGCAGCTTAGATCCGGACAGACCGACCTACGAGCAGTACTTC.